This T cell receptor beta chain appears in the sequencing data of a study of vaccination effects on CD4 cells after COVID-19. Expansion of antigen-specific CD4+ T cells with viral peptide pools was carried out by the ViraFEST assay before sequencing. Culturing for roughly 9 days preceded CD4+ T cell isolation. Vaccine administered to participants consisted of two doses of either BNT162b2 or mRNA-1273. Data came from immunoSEQ multiplex PCR; TCRdb stores just in-frame clones and leaves some out. The data contain around 30,000 clones, around 75% of them singletons. The CDR3 is 15 residues long. V dropped 4 bases and J dropped 5; count of bases not matched to a gene: 10. The germline gives CDR1 LGHDT, CDR2 YNNKEL (reference sequence). Broader study findings: Small numbers of convalescent patients limited the study. It also lacked early post-infection timepoints.

Note on this clone: Its antigen is as yet unknown.

This receptor was identified in a human donor who received a COVID-19 vaccine. Some clones in this sample may be carry-over from other donors' samples. J is TRBJ2-5 and V is TRBV3-1 (or the pseudogene TRBV3-2); 7 bases line up with TRBD2. Sequenced material: CD4+ T cells from PBMCs cultured with SARS-CoV-2 spike peptides, taken after COVID-19 vaccination. Here the CDR3 DNA reads TGTGCCAGCAGCCCCACCGCGGGGGATACGGAGACCCAGTACTTC. Translated: CASSPTAGDTETQYF.